A selection of T cell receptor beta chains follows, all from one sample in a study of preoperative IRX-2 immunotherapy in early breast cancer. The method was immunoSEQ multiplex PCR; TCRdb's version includes in-frame clones alone and lacks a portion of them. This table has under 30,000 clones, 70% to 90% appearing once. The sequences come from tumor tissue, collected after IRX-2 immunotherapy. Receptor source: a human donor with breast cancer. The CDR3 runs from the conserved cysteine through the conserved F or W. Fields, in order: clone size, J gene, V gene, D gene, CDR3 DNA, CDR3 protein. D genes are given only for firm matches. Clone size is given for some rows only: seen once, a few or many times, or a class if the clone is expanded.

>few|TRBJ1-6|TRBV5-1|-
TGCGCCAGCAGCGTCCCAAGGGGCGATTCACCCCTCCACTTT
CASSVPRGDSPLHF
>-|TRBJ1-6|TRBV2|TRBD1
TGTGCCAGCACCCAAGGAGGGGGCAGGGGGCGCGCCTATAATTCACCCCTCCACTTT
CASTQGGGRGRAYNSPLHF
>few|TRBJ2-7|TRBV27|-
TGTGCCAGCAGTGCCTCGGGGCATAACGCCTACGAGCAGTACTTC
CASSASGHNAYEQYF
>once|TRBJ1-2|TRBV7-9|-
TGTGCCAGCAGCAGACAGAATAACTATGGCTACACCTTC
CASSRQNNYGYTF
>-|TRBJ1-1|TRBV18|-
TGTGCCAGCTCCGCTCGGAGGCTACGAGAGAGTGAAGCTTTCTTT
CASSARRLRESEAFF
>once|TRBJ2-5|TRBV6-6|-
TGTGCCAGCGGCCAAGAGACCCAGTACTTC
CASGQETQYF
>-|TRBJ2-2|TRBV25-1|TRBD1
TGTGCCAGCAGTGCCATACAGGGGTTCACCGGGGAGCTGTTTTTT
CASSAIQGFTGELFF
>-|TRBJ2-4|TRBV19|-
TGTGCCAGTAGTATTGGGATTTCCGGGCAAAATGGCATTCAGTACTTC
CASSIGISGQNGIQYF
>-|TRBJ2-7|TRBV5-1|TRBD1
TGCGCCAGCAGCACCCGGGACAGGGTTGGCGAGCAGTACTTC
CASSTRDRVGEQYF
>-|TRBJ1-3|TRBV5-1|-
TGCGCCAGCAGCTTGGGTCAGGCTGGAAACACCATATATTTT
CASSLGQAGNTIYF
>-|TRBJ2-2|TRBV5-1|-
TGCGCCAGCAGCTTAAACCCGGCCGGGGAGCTGTTTTTT
CASSLNPAGELFF
>-|TRBJ1-2|TRBV19|-
TGTGCCAGTAGTATAGATCGGGCAGGGGTAGAGGGCTACACCTTC
CASSIDRAGVEGYTF
>-|TRBJ2-5|TRBV2|TRBD1
TGTGCCAGCAATAAAGGACAGGGGGGGATGGAGACCCAGTACTTC
CASNKGQGGMETQYF
>-|TRBJ2-6|TRBV10-2|TRBD1
TGCGCCAGCACCGTCGACAGGGGTGGGGCCAACGTCCTGACTTTC
CASTVDRGGANVLTF
>-|TRBJ2-3|TRBV7-9|TRBD2
TGTGCCAGCAGTTATAGCGGGGATTACACAGATACGCAGTATTTT
CASSYSGDYTDTQYF
>-|TRBJ2-3|TRBV5-6|-
TGTGCCAGCAGCTTGTGGGAGCTAGATACGCAGTATTTT
CASSLWELDTQYF
>-|TRBJ2-7|TRBV5-1|-
TGCGCCAGCAGCTTCGACAGCTACGAGCAGTACTTC
CASSFDSYEQYF
>-|TRBJ2-3|TRBV2|-
TGTGCCAGCAGTGTGCGGGACACCAGCACAGATACGCAGTATTTT
CASSVRDTSTDTQYF
>-|TRBJ1-3|TRBV6-5|-
TGTGCCAGCAGTCCAGGGTTCTCTGGAAACACCATATATTTT
CASSPGFSGNTIYF
>-|TRBJ1-3|TRBV4-2|-
TGTGCCAGCAGCCAAGCCGGGCTGAGCTCTGGAAACACCATATATTTT
CASSQAGLSSGNTIYF
>-|TRBJ1-1|TRBV5-1|-
TGCGCCAGCAGAGAGGGAGGGATCATGAACACTGAAGCTTTCTTT
CASREGGIMNTEAFF
>-|TRBJ2-5|TRBV6-5|-
TGTGCCAGCAGTTACTCAGGGGTAGAGACCCAGTACTTC
CASSYSGVETQYF
>-|TRBJ1-6|TRBV27|-
TGTGCCAGCGCCGTAGTAGTACGCCGGCCCCTCCACTTT
CASAVVVRRPLHF
>-|TRBJ1-6|TRBV4-1|TRBD1
TGCGCCAGCAGCCAAGATCGGGACAGGGTACAGGCATCCTCACCCCTCCACTTT
CASSQDRDRVQASSPLHF
>-|TRBJ1-2|TRBV2|TRBD1
TGTGCCAGCAGTGATTCCGCGACAGGGGTTAACTATGGCTACACCTTC
CASSDSATGVNYGYTF
>-|TRBJ1-2|TRBV27|TRBD1
TGTGCCAGCAGTCGGGACAGGGGATCCTTGGGCTACACCTTC
CASSRDRGSLGYTF
>-|TRBJ2-1|TRBV7-6|TRBD2
TGTGCCAGCAGCGTCTTAGCGGGGGGGAACAATGAGCAGTTCTTC
CASSVLAGGNNEQFF
>-|TRBJ2-3|TRBV10-3|-
TGTGCCATCAGTGAGTCGGGCGGAGACACAGATACGCAGTATTTT
CAISESGGDTDTQYF
>-|TRBJ1-5|TRBV19|TRBD1
TGTGCCAGTGCCGGGACAGGGGGCAATCAGCCCCAGCATTTT
CASAGTGGNQPQHF
>-|TRBJ1-1|TRBV9|-
TGTGCCAGCAGCTCAGCTCAGCGGGGCGCTGAAGCTTTCTTT
CASSSAQRGAEAFF
>-|TRBJ2-2|TRBV18|-
TGTGCCAGCTGCTTACGGAGGGACTCGGTTAACACCGGGGAGCTGTTTTTT
CASCLRRDSVNTGELFF
>-|TRBJ1-1|TRBV7-2|-
TGTGCCAGCAGTCCGTGGACTGAAGCTTTCTTT
CASSPWTEAFF
>-|TRBJ2-5|TRBV6-6|-
TGTGCCAGCAGCCGACAGGTCCAAGAGACCCAGTACTTC
CASSRQVQETQYF
>-|TRBJ2-1|TRBV7-9|-
TGTGCCAGCAGTCCGAGACGGGTGGGGAATGAGCAGTTCTTC
CASSPRRVGNEQFF
>once|TRBJ1-4|TRBV7-2|-
TGTGCCAGCAGCTCCTGGGGTGAAAAACTGTTTTTT
CASSSWGEKLFF
>-|TRBJ2-5|TRBV6-1|-
TGTGCCAGCAGTGAGGCGGGTGTGCAGACCCAGTACTTC
CASSEAGVQTQYF
>-|TRBJ2-1|TRBV19|-
TGTGCCAGTAGTCCCCCCCCGGGGGCTGAGCAGTTCTTC
CASSPPPGAEQFF
>-|TRBJ2-1|TRBV28|TRBD2
TGTGCCAGCAGTAGCGGGACTAGCGGTAACAATGAGCAGTTCTTC
CASSSGTSGNNEQFF
>-|TRBJ1-4|TRBV30|-
TGTGCCTGGAGTGAGGGAGGACGGTTTAATGAAAAACTGTTTTTT
CAWSEGGRFNEKLFF
>-|TRBJ2-1|TRBV6-1|-
TGTGCCAGCAGGGAGAAGAGCTCCTACAATGAGCAGTTCTTC
CASREKSSYNEQFF
>-|TRBJ1-4|TRBV21-1|-
TGTGCCAGCAGTCACCCCGTTTCCGGACAGCGAGCAACTAATGAAAAACTGTTTTTT
CASSHPVSGQRATNEKLFF
>-|TRBJ2-5|TRBV14|-
TGTGCCAGCACCTCAGGGGTGAGGGGGGAGACCCAGTACTTC
CASTSGVRGETQYF